This entry concerns a single T cell receptor (beta chain). Its antigen remains unknown. The data derive from a study of cytomegalovirus exposure and HLA in healthy donors. In the PCR, 60 Vbeta and 13 Jbeta primers were used. Here immunoSEQ multiplex PCR was the method, and the copy in TCRdb shows in-frame clones only, minus some. The sample includes approximately 170,000 clones, around three quarters of them seen just once. The V gene lost 4 bases and the J gene lost 1 base, with 9 bases spanning the gap. Germline loops: CDR1 SGHKS, CDR2 YYEKEE (reference sequence). This CDR3 comprises 14 residues. The study's findings and limits: When the data were analyzed later, several of the most significant clusters appeared to be linked to common viral pathogens.

The chain carries TRBV5-5 and TRBJ1-5; D might be TRBD1 (6 bases). The receptor's source is a woman aged 45-65 years in good health and CMV-seronegative. The specimen sequenced was PBMCs. The DNA of the CDR3 is TGTGCCAGCAGCGGTGGGACAAGCAATCAGCCCCAGCATTTT. This encodes CASSGGTSNQPQHF. Together with reference TRBV5-5 and TRBJ1-5, the CDR3 gives the full variable domain: DAGVTQSPTHLIKTRGQQVTLRCSPISGHKSVSWYQQVLGQGPQFIFQYYEKEERGRGNFPDRFSARQFPNYSSELNVNALLLGDSALYLCASSGGTSNQPQHFGDGTRLSIL.